The 25 T cell receptor beta chains given below trace back to one sample, sequenced in a study of cytomegalovirus exposure and HLA in healthy donors. Primers for the PCR totalled 60 Vbeta and 13 Jbeta. Sequencing used immunoSEQ multiplex PCR; TCRdb keeps in-frame clones, though not all of them. The data hold about 150,000 clones, with around two thirds observed a single time. Sequencing input: PBMCs. The receptors were gathered from an older woman in good health and CMV-seropositive.

This rearrangement joins TRBV5-6 to TRBJ1-1; TRBD1 matches 7 bases. V dropped 3 bases and J dropped 7; count of bases not matched to a gene: 9. The CDR3 sequence is 14 residues long. Looked up from germline, CDR1 is SGHDT and CDR2 is YYEEEE. This CDR3 reads CASSWRDSGLEAFF. CDR3 nucleotides: TGTGCCAGCAGCTGGCGGGACAGCGGACTTGAAGCTTTCTTT.

The chain carries TRBV19 and TRBJ1-2; no firm D call. Deletions cut 3 bases from V and 0 bases from J, with 8 bases between. Germline V gene sequence: CDR1 LNHDA, CDR2 SQIVND (reference sequence). The length of the CDR3 is 14 residues. The CDR3 region has the DNA TGTGCCAGTAGTATCCACATCACTAACTATGGCTACACCTTC. Residues: CASSIHITNYGYTF.

The J gene is TRBJ2-1, the V gene TRBV11-3; maybe TRBD2 (6 bases). The CDR3 runs to 15 residues. The germline V gene has CDR1 SGHNT and CDR2 YENEEA. The V gene lost 2 bases and the J gene lost 4 bases, with 12 bases spanning the gap. The CDR3 reads CASSLTSSPYNEQFF. The CDR3 DNA reads as TGTGCCAGCAGCTTAACTAGCAGCCCTTACAATGAGCAGTTCTTC.

The chain links TRBV9 to TRBJ2-3; D is possibly TRBD2 (5 bases). Per germline, CDR1 SGDLS and CDR2 YYNGEE. V shed 4 bases and J shed 2 bases, with 11 bases lying between them. The CDR3 loop spans 14 amino acids. The CDR3, as DNA: TGTGCCAGCAGCCCGAGGGCGGTCACAGATACGCAGTATTTT. Its translation: CASSPRAVTDTQYF.

The chain carries TRBV29-1 and TRBJ2-2, with 10 bases identical to TRBD2. The junction had 1 base not matched to a gene; V was cut back by 5 bases and J by 4 bases. CDR3 length: 13 amino acids. In germline, CDR1 is SQVTM, CDR2 ANQGSEA. The CDR3 loop is CSVSSGGTGELFF. In nucleotides, the CDR3 is TGCAGCGTTTCTAGCGGGGGCACCGGGGAGCTGTTTTTT.

V gene TRBV6-1 combines with J gene TRBJ1-1; maybe TRBD1 (6 bases). The CDR3 consists of 15 residues. The V and J ends lost 6 bases and 4 bases respectively, with 18 bases between them. Germline lookup yields CDR1 MNHNS and CDR2 SASEGT. CDR3 region: CASSIEGEISTEAFF. The CDR3 bases are TGTGCCAGCAGCATTGAGGGGGAAATAAGCACTGAAGCTTTCTTT.

The CDR3 nucleotides are TGTGCCAGTACCCCGGGACAGACCGCCGCCGGGGAGCTGTTTTTT. As protein: CASTPGQTAAGELFF. The rearrangement uses TRBV19 and TRBJ2-2, with 7 bases matching TRBD1. Germline lookup yields CDR1 LNHDA and CDR2 SQIVND (reference sequence). V trimming: 7 bases; J trimming: 6 bases; junction bases outside the gene matches: 11. This CDR3 has 15 amino acids.

The V call is TRBV10-3, the J call TRBJ2-5; D perhaps matches TRBD2 (5 bases). V was trimmed by 6 bases and J by 3 bases, leaving 11 bases between them. CDR3 size: 13 residues. Germline V gives CDR1 ENHRY, CDR2 SYGVKD. DNA of the CDR3: TGTGCCATCAGCACCGGGGAAGAAGAGACCCAGTACTTC. Translating gives CAISTGEEETQYF.

The chain couples TRBV5-4 to TRBJ2-5, with D unresolved. The end of the DNA aligns better with TRBJ2-7, so the J call may be wrong. The CDR3 is made up of 15 amino acids. Germline CDR1 SGHNT, CDR2 YYREEE (reference sequence). Written as DNA, the CDR3 is TGTGCCAGCAGCGCCAGGCACTCCGGCTCCTACGAGCAGTACTTC. This sequence encodes CASSARHSGSYEQYF.

J is TRBJ1-2 and V is TRBV28, with a weak D call TRBD1 (5 bases). Trimming left V 6 bases short and J 2 bases short, with 10 bases between. The length of the CDR3 is 13 residues. Germline CDR1 MDHEN, CDR2 SYDVKM. The CDR3 loop is CASSPGGNYGYTF. As DNA, the CDR3 is TGTGCCAGCAGCCCGGGGGGGAACTATGGCTACACCTTC.

This rearrangement joins TRBV6-5 to TRBJ1-6; D is unresolved. Trimming cost V 6 bases and J 7 bases, with 13 bases left between them. The CDR3 consists of 14 residues. CDR1 and CDR2 (germline): MNHEY, SVGAGI. The CDR3 region is CASSLGGSNSPLHF. DNA for the CDR3: TGTGCCAGCAGCCTAGGCGGTTCGAATTCACCCCTCCACTTT.

This clone has a handful of counts. The sample carries other DNA sequences with the same CDR3. V usage is TRBV7-9 and J usage is TRBJ2-5, with D possibly being TRBD2 (5 bases). The V end lost 5 bases, the J end lost 5 bases, and 18 bases lay between the germline ends. The CDR3 sequence is 15 residues long. Germline CDR1 SEHNR, CDR2 FQNEAQ (reference sequence). DNA of the CDR3: TGTGCCAGCAGCCAAAAGCACGGGAACGGGGAGACCCAGTACTTC. Encoded protein: CASSQKHGNGETQYF.

V and J are TRBV28 and TRBJ1-1; the D is unclear. Germline V gives CDR1 MDHEN, CDR2 SYDVKM. The V end was cut by 7 bases, the J end by 1 base, with 10 bases between. The CDR3 has 13 residues. This CDR3 reads CASKREENTEAFF. The CDR3 nucleotides read TGTGCCAGCAAACGGGAAGAGAACACTGAAGCTTTCTTT. Combining the CDR3 with reference TRBV28 and TRBJ1-1 gives the whole variable domain DVKVTQSSRYLVKRTGEKVFLECVQDMDHENMFWYRQDPGLGLRLIYFSYDVKMKEKGDIPEGYSVSREKKERFSLILESASTNQTSMYLCASKREENTEAFFGQGTRLTVV.

The chain has TRBV19 and TRBJ1-1, with no clear D. Germline CDR1 LNHDA, CDR2 SQIVND (reference sequence). The CDR3 runs to 13 residues. Trimming removed 7 bases from V and 1 base from J, with 10 bases in between. CDR3 sequence reads: CASNAGRNTEAFF. CDR3 DNA sequence: TGTGCCAGTAATGCGGGGAGGAACACTGAAGCTTTCTTT.

The chain employs TRBV14 and TRBJ1-1; weak D call: TRBD1 (5 bases). Germline V gene lookup returns CDR1 SGHDN and CDR2 FVKESK. The V gene lost 4 bases and the J gene lost 3 bases, with 12 bases spanning the gap. There are 14 residues in the CDR3. CDR3 sequence reads: CASSPAGRYTEAFF. In nucleotides, the CDR3 is TGTGCCAGCAGCCCAGCGGGGCGGTACACTGAAGCTTTCTTT. The entire variable domain, with the rest obtained from reference TRBV14 and TRBJ1-1, is as follows: EAGVTQFPSHSVIEKGQTVTLRCDPISGHDNLYWYRRVMGKEIKFLLHFVKESKQDESGMPNNRFLAERTGGTYSTLKVQPAELEDSGVYFCASSPAGRYTEAFFGQGTRLTVV.

The gene calls are TRBV6-6 and TRBJ1-1, with TRBD1 matching 9 bases. The CDR3 sequence is 13 residues long. J lost 10 bases, V lost 7 bases, and 10 bases had no gene match. Germline CDR1 and CDR2: MNHNY and SVGAGI (reference sequence). The CDR3 loop is CASIPAGQGAAFF. The CDR3 region has the DNA TGTGCCAGCATCCCGGCGGGACAGGGCGCAGCTTTCTTT.

In this sample, this clone turned up a few times. V usage is TRBV25-1 and J usage is TRBJ1-2, with 10 bases fitting TRBD1. Germline CDR1 reads MGHDK; CDR2 reads SYGVNS. Unmatched junction bases numbered 4, after V lost 2 bases and J lost 7 bases. The CDR3 is made up of 14 amino acids. CDR3: CASSEGTGAVGYTF. CDR3 nucleotide sequence: TGTGCCAGCAGTGAAGGGACAGGGGCGGTTGGCTACACCTTC.

This clone was recorded only once. V is TRBV6-6 and J is TRBJ1-2; 7 nucleotides match TRBD1. Losses at the gene ends were 6 bases for V and 2 bases for J; bases not matched to a gene: 9. The length of the CDR3 is 15 residues. CDR1 is MNHNY, CDR2 SVGAGI, per germline (reference sequence). This chain's CDR3 is CASRGNRGYNYGYTF. In DNA form, the CDR3 reads TGTGCCAGCAGAGGGAACAGGGGCTACAACTATGGCTACACCTTC.

V is TRBV30 and J is TRBJ1-5, with unresolved D. The CDR3 spans 12 residues. CDR1 and CDR2 from the germline V gene are GTSNPN and SVGIG (reference sequence). V lost 5 bases, J lost 2 bases, and 7 bases lay in between. DNA for the CDR3: TGTGCCTGGGGGGAGGGCAATCAGCCCCAGCATTTT. Translated, it gives CAWGEGNQPQHF.

The genes are TRBV9 and TRBJ2-1; 7 bases agree with TRBD2. The CDR3 spans 17 residues. The V gene's germline CDR1 is SGDLS and CDR2 YYNGEE. The trim removed 4 bases at V and 2 bases at J, leaving 12 bases unmatched. The CDR3 DNA sequence: TGTGCCAGCAGCCTAGAGGACGGGAGGAGACCCTACAATGAGCAGTTCTTC. This sequence encodes CASSLEDGRRPYNEQFF.

Details on this clone: The sample carries other DNA sequences with the same CDR3. The chain combines TRBV19 with TRBJ1-5; 7 positions match TRBD1. The ends lost 9 bases at V and 2 bases at J; junction bases unmatched: 4. This CDR3 has 13 residues. In germline, CDR1 is LNHDA, CDR2 SQIVND (reference sequence). CDR3 sequence reads: CASSGTGNQPQHF. In DNA form, the CDR3 reads TGTGCCAGCTCAGGGACAGGCAATCAGCCCCAGCATTTT. Supplemented by reference TRBV19 and TRBJ1-5, the full variable domain reads DGGITQSPKYLFRKEGQNVTLSCEQNLNHDAMYWYRQDPGQGLRLIYYSQIVNDFQKGDIAEGYSVSREKKESFPLTVTSAQKNPTAFYLCASSGTGNQPQHFGDGTRLSIL.

This sequence joins TRBV11-2 and TRBJ1-1; no firm D call. V lost 3 bases and J 2 bases, leaving 7 bases between the germline ends. The length of the CDR3 is 13 residues. Germline CDR1 and CDR2: SGHAT and FQNNGV. The CDR3 reads CASSFHSNTEAFF. CDR3 bases: TGTGCCAGCAGCTTCCACAGCAACACTGAAGCTTTCTTT.

This clone was detected once. The J gene is TRBJ2-3, the V gene TRBV7-6; unclear D gene. Germline-derived CDR1 and CDR2 are SGHVS and FNYEAQ. The CDR3 is made up of 16 amino acids. V was shortened by 2 bases and J by 2 bases, with 14 bases between the two germline ends. This CDR3 reads CASSLSSMRSTDTQYF. The CDR3 DNA follows: TGTGCCAGCAGCTTAAGTAGTATGCGGTCCACAGATACGCAGTATTTT. The full variable domain, rest sourced from reference TRBV7-6 and TRBJ2-3, is GAGVSQSPRYKVTKRGQDVALRCDPISGHVSLYWYRQALGQGPEFLTYFNYEAQQDKSGLPNDRFSAERPEGSISTLTIQRTEQRDSAMYRCASSLSSMRSTDTQYFGPGTRLTVL.

The chain combines TRBV5-6 with TRBJ1-2; TRBD1 matches 9 bases. The CDR3 is made up of 15 amino acids. V was pared by 0 bases and J by 4 bases, with 4 bases of the junction left unmatched. Germline values: CDR1 SGHDT, CDR2 YYEEEE. The CDR3: CASSLGQGDVYGYTF. In DNA, the CDR3 is TGTGCCAGCAGCTTGGGACAGGGGGACGTCTATGGCTACACCTTC.

This rearrangement joins TRBV27 to TRBJ1-5, with TRBD1 matching 10 bases. The CDR3 length is 16 residues. Per the germline V gene, CDR1 is MNHEY and CDR2 is SMNVEV (reference sequence). The ends lost 5 bases at V and 5 bases at J; junction bases unmatched: 9. In nucleotides, the CDR3 is TGTGCCAGCAGTAATCCCGGGACAGGGGATCATCAGCCCCAGCATTTT. Residues: CASSNPGTGDHQPQHF.